The source of this T cell receptor beta chain is a study of OX40 agonist ivuxolimab in advanced cancers. TCRdb keeps only in-frame clones here, not all; method: immunoSEQ multiplex PCR. The repertoire has some 81,000 clones, about 82% of them found once; the top ten carry approximately 0.61%. The germline gives CDR1 LGHNA, CDR2 YSLEER. The CDR3 spans 15 residues. V was shortened by 1 base and J by 7 bases, with 11 bases between the two germline ends. If patients had autoimmune disease history or systemic immunosuppression, they were excluded. The genes are TRBV4-3 and TRBJ1-6, with D perhaps matching TRBD1 (6 bases). The TCR originated in an adult with an advanced solid tumor such as melanoma, head and neck, liver or kidney cancer. The input for sequencing was CD4+ or CD8+ T cells sorted from blood, taken in a trial of the OX40 agonist ivuxolimab. The CDR3 sequence is CASSQALDRNSPLHF. As DNA, the CDR3 is TGCGCCAGCAGCCAAGCCCTGGACAGAAATTCACCCCTCCACTTT.